The next 13 T cell receptor beta chains were all read from a single sample in a study of cytomegalovirus exposure and HLA in healthy donors. A multiplex PCR was run with 60 Vbeta primers and 13 Jbeta primers. Sequenced by immunoSEQ multiplex PCR; TCRdb stores in-frame clones only, minus some. The sample lists under 200,000 clones; about 81% were seen once. The sample comprised PBMCs. The receptors derive from a woman between 18 and 29 years old in good health and CMV-seronegative.

The V and J genes are TRBV4-1 and TRBJ1-1; D call uncertain. Trimming removed 4 bases at V and 1 base at J, with 7 bases between. Per the germline V gene, CDR1 is MGHRA and CDR2 is YSYEKL. There are 13 residues in the CDR3. In DNA, the CDR3 is TGCGCCAGCAGCCCGAGATCGAACACTGAAGCTTTCTTT. Translated: CASSPRSNTEAFF.

The gene calls are TRBV6-1 and TRBJ2-1; perhaps TRBD1 as D (5 bases). Per the germline V gene, CDR1 is MNHNS and CDR2 is SASEGT. The CDR3 is 12 residues long. Trimming took off 2 bases at V and 10 bases at J, with 9 bases between the two ends. For the CDR3, the DNA is TGTGCCAGCAGTGAACCAGGGAACGAGCAGTTCTTC. Its translation: CASSEPGNEQFF.

The chain uses TRBV7-9 and TRBJ2-1; 7 bases line up with TRBD2. CDR1 is SEHNR, CDR2 FQNEAQ, per germline (reference sequence). The V segment lost 5 bases and the J segment 10 bases; nucleotides outside the gene matches: 8. There are 13 residues in the CDR3. The CDR3 protein is CASSALLASEQFF. Here the CDR3 DNA reads TGTGCCAGCAGCGCATTACTAGCGTCGGAGCAGTTCTTC. Variable domain in full (rest from reference TRBV7-9 and TRBJ2-1): DTGVSQNPRHKITKRGQNVTFRCDPISEHNRLYWYRQTLGQGPEFLTYFQNEAQLEKSRLLSDRFSAERPKGSFSTLEIQRTEQGDSAMYLCASSALLASEQFFGPGTRLTVL.

The chain links TRBV5-1 to TRBJ1-1; TRBD1 is a possible D gene (5 bases). CDR1 and CDR2 (germline): SGHRS, YFSETQ. This CDR3 has 14 amino acids. V was cut by 0 bases and J by 5 bases, with 11 bases left in between. The CDR3 nucleotides read TGCGCCAGCAGCTTGGATGGGGGAGGAACTGAAGCTTTCTTT. Its protein is CASSLDGGGTEAFF.

The chain is built from TRBV9 and TRBJ1-3; D not resolved. The V end lost 3 bases, the J end lost 3 bases, and 13 bases lay between the germline ends. Per the germline V gene, CDR1 is SGDLS and CDR2 is YYNGEE. The CDR3 loop spans 15 amino acids. The CDR3 spells CASSASWGGGNTIYF. In DNA, the CDR3 is TGTGCCAGCAGCGCGAGTTGGGGAGGTGGAAACACCATATATTTT.

The chain couples TRBV5-1 to TRBJ2-4; 10 bases are shared with TRBD1. Germline V gene data show CDR1 as SGHRS and CDR2 as YFSETQ. The CDR3 loop spans 16 amino acids. The junction had 7 bases not matched to a gene; V was cut back by 0 bases and J by 7 bases. As DNA, the CDR3 is TGCGCCAGCAGCTTGGGGACAGGGGGTGAAGGGAACATTCAGTACTTC. Translating it yields CASSLGTGGEGNIQYF. The full variable domain, its missing parts supplied by reference TRBV5-1 and TRBJ2-4, is KAGVTQTPRYLIKTRGQQVTLSCSPISGHRSVSWYQQTPGQGLQFLFEYFSETQRNKGNFPGRFSGRQFSNSRSEMNVSTLELGDSALYLCASSLGTGGEGNIQYFGAGTRLSVL.

This clone was counted once. The rearrangement joins TRBV5-1 to TRBJ1-2, with D perhaps TRBD1 (5 bases). This CDR3 has 14 amino acids. Germline V gene data show CDR1 as SGHRS and CDR2 as YFSETQ. V was cut by 5 bases and J by 3 bases, with 14 bases left in between. CDR3 sequence: CASSLGRGDYGYTF. CDR3 nucleotide sequence: TGCGCCAGCAGTCTTGGGAGGGGAGACTATGGCTACACCTTC.

This clone was recorded only once. The chain couples TRBV4-1 to TRBJ1-1, with no clear D. CDR1 and CDR2 (germline): MGHRA, YSYEKL. Trimming removed 4 bases at V and 6 bases at J, with 15 bases between. CDR3 size: 14 residues. In nucleotides, the CDR3 is TGCGCCAGCAGCCGAGAGGGCCAGGCCCCTGAAGCTTTCTTT. Protein: CASSREGQAPEAFF.

The V and J genes are TRBV4-2 and TRBJ1-2, with D possibly TRBD1 on 6 matching bases. The germline V gene encodes CDR1 LGHNA and CDR2 YNFKEQ. The CDR3 contains 14 residues. Trimming pared 2 bases from V and 5 bases from J, leaving 12 bases between. The CDR3 spells CASSQSGTQYGYTF. The DNA of the CDR3 is TGTGCCAGCAGCCAATCCGGGACACAGTATGGCTACACCTTC.

A single count supports this clone. The chain links TRBV7-9 to TRBJ1-5, with D unresolved. Trimming pared 4 bases from V and 4 bases from J, leaving 8 bases between. There are 13 residues in the CDR3. From germline, CDR1 is SEHNR and CDR2 FQNEAQ (reference sequence). The CDR3: CASSSGWNQPQHF. The CDR3 DNA reads TGTGCCAGCAGCTCAGGTTGGAATCAGCCCCAGCATTTT.

This rearrangement joins TRBV5-1 to TRBJ2-1; TRBD1 aligns across 10 bases. Germline V lookup: CDR1 SGHRS, CDR2 YFSETQ. CDR3 length: 13 amino acids. The trim removed 6 bases at V and 8 bases at J, leaving 5 bases unmatched. The CDR3 region has the DNA TGCGCCAGCACCGGGACAGGGGATGATGAGCAGTTCTTC. Its protein is CASTGTGDDEQFF.

This chain joins TRBV9 and TRBJ1-3; 7 nucleotides line up with TRBD1. From germline, CDR1 is SGDLS and CDR2 YYNGEE. This CDR3 is 18 amino acids long. Unmatched junction bases numbered 9, after V lost 0 bases and J lost 0 bases. The CDR3 DNA is TGTGCCAGCAGCGTAGGGGCGGCAGGACAGGTCTCTGGAAACACCATATATTTT. This translates into CASSVGAAGQVSGNTIYF.

The chain uses TRBV6-1 and TRBJ1-2, with 8 bases aligning to TRBD1. CDR3 length: 13 amino acids. Germline trimming cut 4 bases from V and 2 bases from J; bases unmatched to any gene: 0. Per the germline V gene, CDR1 is MNHNS and CDR2 is SASEGT. The CDR3 bases are TGTGCCAGCAGTGGGACAGGGAACTATGGCTACACCTTC. Translated, it gives CASSGTGNYGYTF.